This TCR beta chain stems from a study of cytomegalovirus exposure and HLA in healthy donors. To note about this clone: Its matching antigen is unknown.

The V end lost 4 bases, the J end lost 6 bases, and 13 bases lay between the germline ends. Looked up from germline, CDR1 is MDHEN and CDR2 is SYDVKM. The CDR3 is made up of 13 amino acids. Regarding the study as a whole: The availability of immune exposure information extended only to CMV serostatus. A later analysis showed TCR association rates differing by HLA locus, peaking at DRB1 and lowest at HLA-C. With further analysis later on, most CMV-associated TCR beta chains appeared HLA-restricted.

PCR involved 60 Vbeta and 13 Jbeta primers. Data came from immunoSEQ multiplex PCR; TCRdb stores just in-frame clones and leaves some out. The sample shows 120,000 to 150,000 clones, 70% to 90% of them seen only once. The chain is built from TRBV28 and TRBJ2-7; tentative D call: TRBD1 (6 bases). Sequences were obtained from PBMCs. This receptor was taken from a woman aged 40-49 years in good health and CMV-seronegative. CDR3 nucleotides: TGTGCCAGCAGTTCGGCGGTGACAGGCGAGCAGTACTTC. It translates to CASSSAVTGEQYF.